A selection of T cell receptor beta chains follows, all from one sample in a study of blood T cells in healthy people across ages. TCRdb reprocessed the 5' RACE reads with MiXCR, giving one entry per CDR3 protein. Of around 650,000 distinct CDR3 sequences in the sample, 40% to 45% were seen once. Specimen: blood. The receptors come from a man older than 75 in good health. Each CDR3 is given with its conserved first and last residue. A D gene is named only where the DNA matches it firmly. The listing skips clone size in some rows; elsewhere it reads once, few, many or a size class.

clone_size | d_call | j_call | v_call | cdr3_aa | cdr3_nt
few | . | TRBJ1-1 | TRBV12-3/TRBV12-4 | CASSPQPNTEAFF | TGTGCCAGCAGCCCACAACCGAACACTGAAGCTTTCTTT
. | . | TRBJ1-2 | TRBV7-2 | CASSPSGGPGYTF | TGTGCCAGCAGCCCTTCCGGGGGGCCGGGCTACACCTTC
. | . | TRBJ1-3 | TRBV7-2 | CASSEFGNTIYF | TGTGCCAGCAGCGAATTTGGAAACACCATATATTTT
. | TRBD1 | TRBJ1-4 | TRBV29-1 | CSAGQEIGEKLFF | TGCAGCGCCGGACAGGAAATAGGTGAAAAACTGTTTTTT
. | . | TRBJ2-7 | TRBV20-1 | CSASVGGVSSYEQYF | TGCAGTGCTAGTGTGGGCGGGGTGAGCTCCTACGAGCAGTACTTC
once | . | TRBJ2-1 | TRBV18 | CASSPLGEIQFF | TGTGCCAGCTCACCCCTTGGTGAGATCCAGTTCTTC
many | . | TRBJ2-4 | TRBV20-1 | CSARDTGLAKNIQYF | TGCAGTGCTAGAGACACAGGATTAGCCAAAAACATTCAGTACTTC
. | TRBD2 | TRBJ2-7 | TRBV27 | CASSPGTIPYEQYF | TGTGCCAGCAGTCCCGGGACTATCCCCTACGAGCAGTACTTC
. | . | TRBJ2-1 | TRBV29-1 | CSVEPGQEGYDEQFF | TGCAGCGTTGAACCCGGACAGGAGGGGTACGATGAGCAGTTCTTC
many | . | TRBJ2-1 | TRBV7-8 | CASSLAGTMKIDEQFF | TGTGCCAGCAGCTTAGCGGGGACGATGAAGATAGATGAGCAGTTCTTC
. | . | TRBJ1-5 | TRBV28 | CASSLLTQPQHF | TGTGCCAGCAGTCTCCTGACTCAGCCCCAGCATTTT
. | TRBD2 | TRBJ2-1 | TRBV7-9 | CASSLTSGETQFF | TGTGCCAGCAGCTTAACTAGCGGGGAGACCCAGTTCTTC
. | . | TRBJ1-5 | TRBV15 | CATSSGSRESNQPQHF | TGTGCCACCAGCAGTGGGTCCAGGGAGAGCAATCAGCCCCAGCATTTT
. | TRBD2 | TRBJ2-1 | TRBV6-5 | CASSYFPPSGNNEQSF | TGTGCCAGCAGTTACTTTCCGCCTAGCGGCAACAATGAGCAGTCCTTC
. | TRBD2 | TRBJ2-1 | TRBV3-1 | CASSQEGFGAGAYNEQFF | TGTGCCAGCAGCCAAGAGGGGTTTGGGGCGGGGGCCTACAATGAGCAGTTCTTC
. | TRBD2 | TRBJ2-5 | TRBV7-7 | CASSHGLAGKETQYF | TGTGCTAGCAGCCACGGACTAGCGGGGAAAGAGACCCAGTACTTC
. | . | TRBJ2-1 | TRBV7-2 | CASSPSYGRGYNEQFF | TGTGCCAGCAGCCCAAGCTATGGGCGGGGCTACAATGAGCAGTTCTTC
few | TRBD2 | TRBJ2-1 | TRBV6-1 | CASRRSHLAGGNNEQFF | TGTGCCAGCAGGCGATCCCACCTAGCGGGGGGGAACAATGAGCAGTTCTTC
few | . | TRBJ1-2 | TRBV10-3 | CAITQGSNYGYTF | TGTGCCATCACTCAGGGCTCTAACTATGGCTACACCTTC
. | TRBD2 | TRBJ2-6 | TRBV7-2 | CASSLARASGFYSGANVLTF | TGTGCCAGCAGCTTAGCCAGGGCTAGCGGGTTTTACTCTGGGGCCAACGTCCTGACTTTC
few | . | TRBJ1-1 | TRBV18 | CASSPPGTANTEAFF | TGTGCCAGCTCACCACCCGGGACCGCAAACACTGAAGCTTTCTTT
. | . | TRBJ1-2 | TRBV20-1 | CSARPGELYGYTF | TGCAGTGCTCGTCCGGGGGAGCTCTATGGCTACACCTTC
few | TRBD1 | TRBJ1-4 | TRBV7-2 | CASSSDRGSEKLFF | TGTGCCAGCAGCTCGGACAGGGGAAGTGAAAAACTGTTTTTT
many | TRBD1 | TRBJ2-3 | TRBV4-1 | CASSQGTGEGLDTQYF | TGCGCCAGCAGCCAAGGCACAGGGGAAGGGTTAGATACGCAGTATTTT